The 10 T cell receptor delta chains reported below all come from one sample, sequenced in a study of Vδ1+ human thymocytes. The template was reverse-transcribed extracted RNA. The CDR3 regions were amplified by multiplex PCR from V-gene primers to a constant-region primer. TCRdb processed the multiplex PCR reads again with the CATT caller. The table records about 73,000 delta-chain clones, 30% to 40% of them present only once. Notes on the study in general: Highly polyclonal TRG and TRD repertoires with Gaussian CDR3 length distributions appeared in thymus.

These TCRs are of unknown antigen specificity. Sequenced: Vdelta1+ gamma-delta thymocytes from the thymus. Subset indicated: FACS-sorted CD3+ TCRalphabeta- TCRVdelta1+ TCRVdelta2- thymocytes. These receptor sequences come from a boy in the first two years of life who had congenital heart surgery.

This clone was seen more than once but under ten times. The chain combines TRDV1 with TRDJ1; TRDD3 agrees at 8 bases. V lost 1 base and J lost 7; bases outside the gene matches: 32. The CDR3 totals 23 residues. Germline values: CDR1 TSWWSYY, CDR2 QGS. CDR3 DNA: TGTGCTCTTGGGGAACAAGCCCGGTGGATGGGGGATGCTACGTGCATGCTACTTGGTAAACTCATCTTT. It is translated as CALGEQARWMGDATCMLLGKLIF.

Comment on this clone: Germline is not matched at one junction end, which may reflect a read error. Other DNA sequences in the sample encode the same CDR3. This sequence joins TRDV1 and TRDJ1; the D gene is possibly TRDD2 (6 bases). Per germline, CDR1 TSWWSYY and CDR2 QGS. This CDR3 has 16 residues. The DNA for the CDR3 is TGTGCTCTTGGGGAATCCCACTTCCTGTACACCGACAAACTCATCTTT. It codes for CALGESHFLYTDKLIF.

The rearrangement uses TRDV1 and TRDJ1, with 8 nucleotides matching TRDD3. The germline V gene has CDR1 TSWWSYY and CDR2 QGS. The CDR3 has 19 residues. With V trimmed by 2 bases and J by 1 base, 15 bases remained unmatched. The CDR3 DNA follows: TGTGCTCTTGGGGAATCACTCCCGTACTGGGGGGGGAGCACCGATAAACTCATCTTT. Translation gives CALGESLPYWGGSTDKLIF.

This clone was detected a few times. The chain is built from TRDV1 and TRDJ1, with D hard to call. The germline gives CDR1 TSWWSYY, CDR2 QGS. There are 20 residues in the CDR3. V dropped 5 bases and J dropped 0 bases, with 28 bases sitting between them. CDR3 DNA: TGTGCTCTTGGGAAACCGCTCCCCAATATACAGCCCCGGTACACCGATAAACTCATCTTT. This encodes CALGKPLPNIQPRYTDKLIF.

The chain is built from TRDV1 and TRDJ1, with no clear D. V dropped 5 bases and J dropped 2 bases, with 15 bases sitting between them. Looked up from germline, CDR1 is TSWWSYY and CDR2 is QGS. This CDR3 comprises 15 residues. CDR3 amino acids: CALGSGRSTTDKLIF. The CDR3 nucleotides read TGTGCTCTTGGGTCCGGTAGGTCCACAACCGATAAACTCATCTTT.

The genes are TRDV1 and TRDJ1; 9 nucleotides align to TRDD3. Per the germline V gene, CDR1 is TSWWSYY and CDR2 is QGS. The ends lost 2 bases at V and 0 bases at J; junction bases unmatched: 19. The CDR3 has 21 amino acids. CDR3 loop: CALGENTFLLGDAVYTDKLIF. CDR3 nucleotides: TGTGCTCTTGGGGAAAACACCTTCCTCCTGGGGGATGCAGTGTACACCGATAAACTCATCTTT.

The chain links TRDV1 to TRDJ1; 10 bases fit TRDD3. Germline trimming cut 2 bases from V and 1 base from J; bases unmatched to any gene: 19. This CDR3 has 21 amino acids. From germline, CDR1 is TSWWSYY and CDR2 QGS. CDR3 region: CALGETGLPTLLGDLTDKLIF. The CDR3 nucleotides read TGTGCTCTTGGGGAAACGGGCCTTCCCACCCTACTGGGGGATCTCACCGATAAACTCATCTTT.

Regarding this clone: Given a much more abundant clone one base away, this may be a read error. This sequence joins TRDV2 and TRDJ1; D not certain. The CDR3 runs 13 residues. Trimming took 0 bases from V and 7 from J, leaving 11 bases between them. Germline assignment: CDR1 GEAIGNYY and CDR2 EKD. The CDR3 DNA reads TGTGCCTGTGACACCGAGGGCGACGGTAAACTCATCTTT. Amino acids: CACDTEGDGKLIF.

The chain is built from TRDV1 and TRDJ1, with 9 bases lining up with TRDD3. V lost 4 bases to trimming and J lost 0 bases; unmatched junction nucleotides: 12. In germline, CDR1 is TSWWSYY, CDR2 QGS. The CDR3 is 18 amino acids. CDR3 coding DNA: TGTGCTCTTGGGGCGCGACTTGGCTTGGGGGATAACACCGATAAACTCATCTTT. Its protein is CALGARLGLGDNTDKLIF.

V and J are TRDV2 and TRDJ1; the D gene is possibly TRDD3 (6 bases). Trimming removed 9 bases from V and 6 bases from J, with 22 bases in between. Germline values: CDR1 GEAIGNYY, CDR2 EKD. The CDR3 consists of 14 residues. The CDR3 here is CATWWIPLHHKLIF. In DNA, the CDR3 is TGTGCCACCTGGTGGATACCTCTCCATCATAAACTCATCTTT.